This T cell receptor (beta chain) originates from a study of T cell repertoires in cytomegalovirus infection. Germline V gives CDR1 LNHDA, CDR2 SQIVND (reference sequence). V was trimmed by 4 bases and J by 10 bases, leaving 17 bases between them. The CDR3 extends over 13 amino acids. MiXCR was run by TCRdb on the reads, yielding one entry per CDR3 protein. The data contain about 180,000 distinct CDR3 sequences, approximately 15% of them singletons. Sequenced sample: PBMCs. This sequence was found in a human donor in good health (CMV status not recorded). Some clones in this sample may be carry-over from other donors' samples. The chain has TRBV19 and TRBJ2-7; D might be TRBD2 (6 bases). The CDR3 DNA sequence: TGTGCCAGTAGTACCTCGGGACTTACGGAACAGTACTTC. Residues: CASSTSGLTEQYF.